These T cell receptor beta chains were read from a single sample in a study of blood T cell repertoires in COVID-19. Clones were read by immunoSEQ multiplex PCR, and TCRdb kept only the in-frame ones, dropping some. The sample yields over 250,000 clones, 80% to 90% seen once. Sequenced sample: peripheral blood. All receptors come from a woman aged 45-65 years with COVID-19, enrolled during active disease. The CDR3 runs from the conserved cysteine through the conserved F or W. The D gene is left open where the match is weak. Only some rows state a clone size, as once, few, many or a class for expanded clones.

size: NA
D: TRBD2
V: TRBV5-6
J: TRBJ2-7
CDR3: CASSLGAGGISYEQYF
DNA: TGTGCCAGCAGCTTGGGAGCGGGAGGGATCTCCTACGAGCAGTACTTC

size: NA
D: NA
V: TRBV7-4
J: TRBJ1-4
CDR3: CASSFRNAPATNEKLFF
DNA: TGTGCCAGCAGCTTTCGCAACGCGCCGGCAACTAATGAAAAACTGTTTTTT

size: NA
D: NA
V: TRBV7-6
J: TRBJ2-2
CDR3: CAFRRGSLNTGELFF
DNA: TGTGCCTTTCGACGAGGCAGCCTCAACACCGGGGAGCTGTTTTTT

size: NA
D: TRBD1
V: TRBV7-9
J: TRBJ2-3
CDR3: CASSFRQGADTQYF
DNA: TGTGCCAGCAGCTTCCGACAGGGCGCAGATACGCAGTATTTT

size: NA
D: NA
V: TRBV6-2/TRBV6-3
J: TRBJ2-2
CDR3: CASSYERDNTGELFF
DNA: TGTGCCAGCAGTTACGAGCGAGATAACACCGGGGAGCTGTTTTTT

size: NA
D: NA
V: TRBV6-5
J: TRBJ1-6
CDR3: CASNPVRNLPSPLHF
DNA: TGTGCCAGCAACCCTGTGCGGAACCTCCCTTCACCCCTCCACTTT

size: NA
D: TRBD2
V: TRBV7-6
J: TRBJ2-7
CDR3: CASSLVASGESSYEQYF
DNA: TGTGCCAGCAGCTTAGTTGCTAGCGGGGAAAGCTCCTACGAGCAGTACTTC

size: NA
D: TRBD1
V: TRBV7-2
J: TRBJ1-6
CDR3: CASRPGQGNYNSPLHF
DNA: TGTGCCAGCAGACCCGGACAGGGGAACTATAATTCACCCCTCCACTTT

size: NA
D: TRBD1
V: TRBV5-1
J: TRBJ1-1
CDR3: CASSYGGQAGEAFF
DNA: TGCGCCAGCAGCTACGGGGGACAGGCGGGAGAAGCTTTCTTT

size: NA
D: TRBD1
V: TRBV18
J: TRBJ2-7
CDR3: CASSSTGSEQYF
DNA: TGTGCCAGCTCATCGACAGGGAGCGAGCAGTACTTC

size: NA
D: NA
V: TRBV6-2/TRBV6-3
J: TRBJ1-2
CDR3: CASSQGYYGYTF
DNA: TGTGCCAGCAGTCAGGGTTATTATGGCTACACCTTC

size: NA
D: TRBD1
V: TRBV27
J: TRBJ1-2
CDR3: CASRPTGANYGYTF
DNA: TGTGCCAGCAGGCCAACAGGGGCGAACTATGGCTACACCTTC

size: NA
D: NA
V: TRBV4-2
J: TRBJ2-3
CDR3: CASSGRDFSSTDTQYF
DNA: TGTGCCAGCAGCGGTCGGGACTTTTCTAGCACAGATACGCAGTATTTT

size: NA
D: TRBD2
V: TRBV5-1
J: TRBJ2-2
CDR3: CASSSPTSGSFGTGELFF
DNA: TGCGCCAGCAGCTCCCCGACTAGCGGGAGTTTTGGCACCGGGGAGCTGTTTTTT

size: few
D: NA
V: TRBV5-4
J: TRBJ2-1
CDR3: CASSLELNNEQFF
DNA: TGTGCCAGCAGCTTGGAGCTAAACAATGAGCAGTTCTTC

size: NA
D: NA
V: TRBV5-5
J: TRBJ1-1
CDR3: CASSLEGHPNTEAFF
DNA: TGTGCCAGCAGCTTGGAAGGACACCCGAACACTGAAGCTTTCTTT

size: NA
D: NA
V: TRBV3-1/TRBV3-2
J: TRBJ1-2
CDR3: CASSQDYGAYGYTF
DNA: TGTGCCAGCAGCCAAGACTATGGGGCCTATGGCTACACCTTC

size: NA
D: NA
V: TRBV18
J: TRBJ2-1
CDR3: CASSPQGGPTPGNEQFF
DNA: TGTGCCAGCTCACCACAGGGCGGGCCCACCCCTGGGAATGAGCAGTTCTTC

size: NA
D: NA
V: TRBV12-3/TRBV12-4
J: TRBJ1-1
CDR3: CASSYRDTEAFF
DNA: TGTGCCAGCAGCTACAGAGACACTGAAGCTTTCTTT

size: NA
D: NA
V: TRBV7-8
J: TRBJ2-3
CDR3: CASSPGRAGGTDTQYF
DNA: TGTGCCAGCAGCCCCGGTCGGGCCGGAGGAACAGATACGCAGTATTTT

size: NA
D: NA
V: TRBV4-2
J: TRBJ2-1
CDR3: CASSPDYYNEQFF
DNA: TGTGCCAGCAGCCCCGACTATTACAATGAGCAGTTCTTC

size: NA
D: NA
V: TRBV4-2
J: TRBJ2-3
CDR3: CASSQGLAVSTDTQYF
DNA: TGTGCCAGCAGCCAAGGCCTAGCAGTTAGCACAGATACGCAGTATTTT

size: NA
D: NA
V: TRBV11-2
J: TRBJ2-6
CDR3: CASSPRGGSGANVLTF
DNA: TGTGCCAGCAGCCCGAGAGGGGGCTCTGGGGCCAACGTCCTGACTTTC

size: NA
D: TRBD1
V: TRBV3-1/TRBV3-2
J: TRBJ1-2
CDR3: CASSHGFTRDRGRGYGYTF
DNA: TGTGCCAGCAGCCATGGTTTTACCCGGGACAGGGGGCGCGGCTATGGCTACACCTTC

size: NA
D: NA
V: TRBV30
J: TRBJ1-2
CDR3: CAWLTGDGYTF
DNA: TGTGCCTGGCTAACGGGGGATGGCTACACCTTC

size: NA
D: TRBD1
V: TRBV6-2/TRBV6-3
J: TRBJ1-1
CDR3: CASSFRQGGTEAFF
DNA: TGTGCCAGCAGTTTTAGACAGGGTGGCACTGAAGCTTTCTTT

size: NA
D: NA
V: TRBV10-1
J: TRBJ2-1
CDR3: CASGDTNEQFF
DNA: TGCGCCAGCGGGGACACCAATGAGCAGTTCTTC

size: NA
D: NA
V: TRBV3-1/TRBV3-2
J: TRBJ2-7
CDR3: CASSQDWLLPYEQYF
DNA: TGTGCCAGCAGCCAAGACTGGCTGCTCCCCTACGAGCAGTACTTC

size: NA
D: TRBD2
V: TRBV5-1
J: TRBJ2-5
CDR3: CASSLLSGVQETQYF
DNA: TGCGCCAGCAGCTTGCTTAGCGGGGTACAAGAGACCCAGTACTTC

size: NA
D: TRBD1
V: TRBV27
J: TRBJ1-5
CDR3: CASRADRANQPQHF
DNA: TGTGCCAGCAGGGCGGACAGGGCCAATCAGCCCCAGCATTTT

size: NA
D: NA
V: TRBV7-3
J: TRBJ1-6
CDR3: CASSLFGGRNSPLHF
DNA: TGTGCCAGCAGCTTATTCGGGGGTAGAAATTCACCCCTCCACTTT

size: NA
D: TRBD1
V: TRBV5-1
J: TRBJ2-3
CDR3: CASSSPGQGTDTQYF
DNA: TGCGCCAGCAGTTCACCGGGACAGGGCACAGATACGCAGTATTTT

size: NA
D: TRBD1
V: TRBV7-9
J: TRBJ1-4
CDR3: CAVGTGGVRGEKLFF
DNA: TGTGCAGTCGGGACAGGGGGCGTCCGGGGTGAAAAACTGTTTTTT

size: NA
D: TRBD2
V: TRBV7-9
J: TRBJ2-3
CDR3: CASSPGSSGRRLDTQYF
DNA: TGTGCCAGCAGCCCAGGCTCTAGCGGGAGAAGATTAGATACGCAGTATTTT

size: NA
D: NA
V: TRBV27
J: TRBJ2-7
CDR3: CASSLSLTRTEQYF
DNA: TGTGCCAGCAGTTTATCTCTGACTAGAACCGAGCAGTACTTC

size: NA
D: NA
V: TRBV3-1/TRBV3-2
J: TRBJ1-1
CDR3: CASSQEISALSEAFF
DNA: TGTGCCAGCAGCCAAGAAATTAGTGCGCTTAGTGAAGCTTTCTTT

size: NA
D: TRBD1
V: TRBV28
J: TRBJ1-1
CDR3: CASSSSITGQDTGAFF
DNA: TGTGCCAGCAGTTCATCCATTACGGGACAGGATACGGGAGCTTTCTTT

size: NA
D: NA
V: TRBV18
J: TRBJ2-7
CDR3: CASSKGLPGIGYEQYF
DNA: TGTGCCAGCTCAAAGGGCCTTCCCGGGATTGGCTACGAGCAGTACTTC

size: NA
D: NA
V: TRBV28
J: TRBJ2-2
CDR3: CAAHDRSRTGELFF
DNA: TGTGCCGCGCACGACAGGTCGCGTACCGGGGAGCTGTTTTTT

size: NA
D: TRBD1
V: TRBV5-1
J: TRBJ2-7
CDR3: CASSDWTGTYEQYF
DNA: TGCGCCAGCAGCGACTGGACAGGGACCTACGAGCAGTACTTC

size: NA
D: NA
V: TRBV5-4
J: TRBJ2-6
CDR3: CASSSGGPGANVLTF
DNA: TGTGCCAGCAGCTCGGGGGGCCCTGGGGCCAACGTCCTGACTTTC

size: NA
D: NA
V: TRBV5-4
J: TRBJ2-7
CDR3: CASRAGTQTYEQYF
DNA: TGTGCCAGCAGGGCCGGGACACAGACCTACGAGCAGTACTTC

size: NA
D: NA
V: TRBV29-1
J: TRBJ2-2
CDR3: CSVEDRSGGELFF
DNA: TGCAGCGTTGAAGATCGCTCGGGCGGGGAGCTGTTTTTT

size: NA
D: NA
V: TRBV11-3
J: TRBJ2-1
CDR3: CASSKQGNEQFF
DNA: TGTGCCAGCAGCAAACAGGGAAATGAGCAGTTCTTC

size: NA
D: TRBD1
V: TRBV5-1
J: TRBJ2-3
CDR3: CASSWTGWADTQYF
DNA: TGCGCCAGCAGCTGGACAGGGTGGGCAGATACGCAGTATTTT

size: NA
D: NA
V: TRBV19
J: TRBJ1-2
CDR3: CASSSRQALLPYGYTF
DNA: TGTGCCAGTAGTTCCCGACAGGCCCTGCTACCTTATGGCTACACCTTC

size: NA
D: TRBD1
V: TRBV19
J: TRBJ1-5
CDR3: CASSDRGEGQPQHF
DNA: TGTGCCAGTAGTGACAGGGGCGAGGGTCAGCCCCAGCATTTT

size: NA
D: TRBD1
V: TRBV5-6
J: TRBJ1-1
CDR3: CASSFRGHGGETFF
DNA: TGTGCCAGCAGCTTCAGGGGGCACGGAGGCGAGACTTTCTTT

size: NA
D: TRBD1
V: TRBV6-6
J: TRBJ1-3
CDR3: CASSSLGQDGRNTIYF
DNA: TGTGCCAGCAGTTCCTTGGGACAGGATGGTAGAAACACCATATATTTT

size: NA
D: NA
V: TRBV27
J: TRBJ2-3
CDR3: CASSPNQRITSTDTQYF
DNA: TGTGCCAGCAGCCCAAACCAGCGGATTACTAGCACAGATACGCAGTATTTT

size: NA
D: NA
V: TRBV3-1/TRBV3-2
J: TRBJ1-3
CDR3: CASSPGFDSSGNTIYF
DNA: TGTGCCAGCAGTCCCGGGTTCGACTCATCTGGAAACACCATATATTTT

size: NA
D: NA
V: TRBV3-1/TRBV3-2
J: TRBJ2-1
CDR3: CASSHFPLRSSYNEQFF
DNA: TGTGCCAGCAGCCATTTCCCCCTAAGGAGCTCCTACAATGAGCAGTTCTTC

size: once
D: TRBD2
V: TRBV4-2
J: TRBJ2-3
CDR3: CASSQEGLAGGPTDTQYF
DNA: TGTGCCAGCAGCCAAGAGGGACTAGCGGGAGGGCCCACAGATACGCAGTATTTT

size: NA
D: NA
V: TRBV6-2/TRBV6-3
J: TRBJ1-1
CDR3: CASSRDKGNTEAFF
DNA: TGTGCCAGCAGTAGGGACAAGGGAAACACTGAAGCTTTCTTT

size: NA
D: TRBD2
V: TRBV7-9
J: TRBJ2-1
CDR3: CASSLGASGTYEQFF
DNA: TGTGCCAGCAGCTTAGGGGCTAGCGGGACGTATGAGCAGTTCTTC